Included here is one T cell receptor (beta chain) sequence, with context. The time point: peripheral blood 6 weeks after treatment start. Per patient, between 1 and 8 samples were collected at pretreatment and on-treatment time points. Sequencing used immunoSEQ multiplex PCR; TCRdb keeps in-frame clones, though not all of them. The table has 35,000 to 45,000 clones, 83% seen once. The data are from a study of PD-L1 blockade in urothelial cancer. This CDR3 spans 17 amino acids. The germline gives CDR1 SNHLY, CDR2 FYNNEI. Trimming cost V 2 bases and J 1 base; bases outside gene matches: 3. The chain employs TRBV2 and TRBJ2-3; 13 bases are shared with TRBD2. Here the sequenced sample was PBMCs, taken around atezolizumab (anti-PD-L1) treatment. The receptor's source is a man between 60 and 75 years old with urothelial cancer. The CDR3 loop is CASSETSGGAGTDTQYF. The CDR3 DNA reads as TGTGCCAGCAGTGAAACTAGCGGGGGGGCCGGCACAGATACGCAGTATTTT. The variable domain in full, completed from reference TRBV2 and TRBJ2-3, reads EPEVTQTPSHQVTQMGQEVILRCVPISNHLYFYWYRQILGQKVEFLVSFYNNEISEKSEIFDDQFSVERPDGSNFTLKIRSTKLEDSAMYFCASSETSGGAGTDTQYFGPGTRLTVL.